The source of this TCR beta chain is a study of cytomegalovirus exposure and HLA in healthy donors (dated by TCRdb to between 2016 and 2019). Concerning the study at large: In an earlier analysis of under 750 of the donors, 250 to 300 Gb of sequence data and 100 million or so unique TCR beta sequences from 180 million or so T cells were reported. The later analysis used no new phenotypic data to find candidate immune exposures, relying instead on TCR beta sequences and their occurrence across donors. Donor age, sex, ethnicity and CMV serostatus were compiled together with the repertoire data. Of the approximately 400 genotyped donors, 65% to 90% fell in the genetic ancestry cluster associated with self-reported Caucasian donors. All discovery cohort repertoires had been generated using a single sequencing platform. Along with the approximately 600-subject first cohort, a separate validation cohort of over a hundred different subjects was used. In a later genetic analysis, genome-wide SNP genotypes for about 55% of the roughly 700 donors were used, and that subset was treated as a discovery cohort. Using immunosequencing, the study profiled T cell repertoires from fewer than 850 subjects and related those repertoires to cytomegalovirus serostatus. Five DR-DQ haplotypes were handled as single units for association and clustering, since linkage in the cohort was strong. An early release covering around 630 HLA-typed donors comprised around 300 gigabases of sequencing data and around 80 million unique TCR sequences. On average, 235,054 unique TCR beta nucleotide sequences were sequenced per donor among some 430 genotyped donors of the cohort, with around 19% of those sequences being non-productive. The study was designed to test whether signatures of past pathogen exposure could be identified by cataloging public T cell receptors. A later analysis re-analyzed previously published TCR beta repertoires from approximately 670 donors and added high-resolution HLA genotyping to study TCR occurrence patterns. The study combined high-throughput TCR immunosequencing, statistical association of individual TCRs with disease status, and machine learning to predict cytomegalovirus infection status. Both class I and class II loci were covered by HLA typing, at four-digit resolution. The number of donors typed differed by locus, with about 629-630 for A, B, C, DRB1 and DQB1, more than 500 for DQA1, 600 to 610 for DPA1, and some 440 for DPB1. To decide whether each TCR beta V gene segment behaved as functional or pseudogenic, an earlier analysis of nearly 600 of the donors relied on high-throughput TCR beta sequencing. What the authors observed across the whole study: Linkage disequilibrium might explain the correlated functional status among segregating V segments, but an unknown experimental factor could not be excluded. A cluster of highly shared sequence variants was judged likely to represent a technical artifact of the sequencing pipeline. When HLA alleles, especially DR and DQ, strongly co-occurred, attributing TCR associations to individual alleles was difficult. A later genetic analysis associated a missense DCLRE1C variant with V-gene and J-gene trimming of TCR beta chains, and an independent cohort replicated the association. Most TCR sequences were observed very rarely across donors, whereas some public TCRs were present in many individuals. In this cohort, only TCR beta chains were sequenced, and detectable features were limited by the absence of alpha or paired-chain data. A later genetic analysis reported fewer N-insertions in productive TCRs among donors in an Asian-associated ancestry cluster than the approximately 670-donor mean. It was suggested by the authors that the approach could potentially be generalized to other disease states and immunological phenotypes. Compared with equally common non-associated chains, HLA-associated TCR beta chains in a later analysis were more clonally expanded and had lower generation probabilities. Because some donors lacked HLA typing at each locus, the association tests relied only on the typed subset. At a false discovery rate of 0.05, a later analysis linked some 17,000 TCR beta sequences to specific HLA alleles. In a later analysis, the rate of TCR association differed among HLA loci, with DRB1 alleles having the most associated TCRs and HLA-C alleles having the fewest. A further reported finding was that TCR beta sequences accurately predicted the HLA-A and HLA-B alleles for most subjects in the first cohort. Some IMGT-functional V segments, including TRBV6-2 and TRBV6-3, could not be distinguished by the 87-base-pair reads and were therefore excluded. Roughly uniform sequencing depth across donors was assumed in presence/absence analyses, although this assumption may not hold. Cytomegalovirus status was reported to be diagnosed by the classifier with high specificity and sensitivity in both the original and validation cohorts. Because counts were too low, roughly 16 rarely observed V segments, including chromosome 9 orphons, were excluded from the earlier analysis of 587 of the donors. In a later analysis, most CMV-associated TCR beta chains were found to appear HLA-restricted, with HLA associations seemingly driven largely by CMV exposure. In vitro tests confirmed that three of the cytomegalovirus-associated TCR beta chains recognize cytomegalovirus antigens. The study listed approximately 150 TCR beta chains as associated with cytomegalovirus. The only immune exposure information available for the cohort was CMV serostatus. In an earlier analysis of some 500 of the donors, most TCR beta V segments appeared in productive rearrangements about 90% or about 30% of the time, broadly matching IMGT annotations. According to a later analysis, parvovirus B19, influenza, CMV and Epstein-Barr virus appeared linked to several top co-occurrence clusters.

Preparation of the library involved the immunoSEQ multiplex PCR assay. For the multiplex PCR, a mixture combining 60 forward primers for TCR Vbeta segments and 13 reverse primers for TCR Jbeta segments was used. The CDR3 region of rearranged TCR beta genes was amplified from genomic DNA by a multiplex PCR assay. On the Illumina HiSeq System, the amplified TCR beta libraries were sequenced as 87-base-pair reads. Per the source publication's procedure: A later analysis counted around 72 million unique TCR beta chains across the 550 to 800 repertoires, and roughly 10 million of these chains were shared by at least two donors. Raw reads were error-corrected and collapsed into unique sequences with a nearest-neighbor algorithm that merged closely related sequences to remove PCR and sequencing errors. To assign V, D and J gene segments, CDR3 sequences were aligned to IMGT reference sequences. For a sequence to be retained, a match of at least six nucleotides to both a V gene segment and a J gene segment was required. A rearrangement was called productive if the CDR3 had no stop codons and remained in frame with V and J, and every other rearrangement was called non-productive. Following IMGT convention, CDR3 was defined as the stretch from the second conserved V-encoded cysteine to the conserved J-encoded phenylalanine. In an earlier analysis of around 570 of the donors, sequences lacking an unambiguous match to a single V gene segment were excluded. In an earlier analysis of several hundred of the donors, V segments were called functional above 56.7% productive rearrangements and were called segregating when the between-donor standard deviation exceeded 5%. A statistical classification framework was built to diagnose cytomegalovirus status from the catalog of TCR beta chain sequences. In a later analysis, TCR nucleotide sequences were compared against IMGT/GENE-DB human TR gene sequences so that V and J genes could be assigned. In a later analysis, CDR3 sequences and most-parsimonious VDJ recombination scenarios were assigned using the TCRdist pipeline. A later analysis defined each TCR beta chain by its CDR3 amino acid sequence plus V-gene family, and excluded reads lacking a unique V-gene family. To address suspected cross-contamination and a sequencing artifact, a later analysis removed over 500 highly shared, low-generation-probability nucleotide sequences. In a later analysis, a clonal expansion index was calculated for each public chain from normalized within-repertoire ranks of inferred template counts. In a later analysis, generation probabilities were computed using a VDJ recombination model fitted to out-of-frame rearrangements, and the results were checked against IGoR. A later analysis scored TCR-TCR, TCR-HLA and TCR-CMV co-occurrence with hypergeometric tests, applying a repertoire-size bias correction to TCR pairs. To estimate false discovery rates, a later analysis permuted the HLA or CMV assignments 20 times. In a later analysis, co-occurring TCRs were grouped with DBSCAN, and TCRdist sequence similarity was added when clustering was performed within HLA-allele-positive subsets. For co-occurrence clustering, repertoires with fewer than 30,000 or more than 120,000 public chains were excluded, along with five or six repertoires with anomalous nucleotide sharing. The source is immuneACCESS, and TCRdb retained only in-frame sequences with V and J called. Part of the clones is not carried over; for the studies checked, unresolved V genes explain less than half of this, and the remainder is unexplained. V and J calls and clone size are copied from that table; D and trimming were computed from the DNA. The sample includes 95,000 to 150,000 clones, with 75% to 85% observed a single time. The ten largest account for about 10% of the sample.

The germline V gene provides CDR1 SNHLY and CDR2 FYNNEI. The CDR3 goes from the cysteine to the phenylalanine over 12 residues. The entry retains the CDR3 DNA only, 36 bases that are in frame from base 1. Trimming at the junction amounts to 5 bases on V and 6 bases on J, and the germline ends lie 11 bases apart. As regards this clone: What this receptor recognizes is not known. No qualities accompany the bases; no much larger clone lies one base away.

The cohort consisted of 600 to 700 healthy bone marrow donors. At the time of sampling, all cohort members were nominally healthy, though unrecorded immune exposures were likely present. The donor tested CMV seropositive, placing the donor among the 289 seropositive members of the cohort. A peripheral blood sample was collected from each donor, and TCR beta sequencing was performed on peripheral blood mononuclear cells. Genomic DNA was extracted from the blood cell samples with the Qiagen DNeasy Blood Extraction Kit. The chain employs TRBV2 and TRBJ2-7; the D gene cannot be resolved reliably. The TCR sequence derives from a female donor in good health and CMV-seropositive. The sample was PBMCs. The CDR3 region: CASSSDIREQYF. The nucleotides are TGTGCCAGCAGTAGTGACATTCGCGAGCAGTACTTC.